This section outlines one T cell receptor (beta chain) sequence together with its context. As yet, its antigen is unknown. The record originates from a study of shared clonotypes between healthy human individuals. Overall study results and limits: Naive CD4 clonotypes overlapped across a handful of donors at roughly 5.1%.

Clones were sequenced by immunoSEQ multiplex PCR, and TCRdb holds only the in-frame ones, with some missing. The data hold just over 2,000,000 clones, with 90% to 95% observed a single time. Sequenced material: naive CD4+ T cells sorted from blood. Subset meaning: CD45RA+ positively selected. This receptor was identified in a man aged 18-30 years in good health.

Written as DNA, the CDR3 is TGTGCCAGCAGTTTGGGACATAGCACAGATACGCAGTATTTT. Its protein is CASSLGHSTDTQYF. V gene TRBV6-6 combines with J gene TRBJ2-3; the D gene is possibly TRBD1 (6 bases). The CDR3 contains 14 residues. The V end lost 4 bases, the J end lost 0 bases, and 8 bases lay between the germline ends. CDR1 and CDR2 (germline): MNHNY, SVGAGI (reference sequence).